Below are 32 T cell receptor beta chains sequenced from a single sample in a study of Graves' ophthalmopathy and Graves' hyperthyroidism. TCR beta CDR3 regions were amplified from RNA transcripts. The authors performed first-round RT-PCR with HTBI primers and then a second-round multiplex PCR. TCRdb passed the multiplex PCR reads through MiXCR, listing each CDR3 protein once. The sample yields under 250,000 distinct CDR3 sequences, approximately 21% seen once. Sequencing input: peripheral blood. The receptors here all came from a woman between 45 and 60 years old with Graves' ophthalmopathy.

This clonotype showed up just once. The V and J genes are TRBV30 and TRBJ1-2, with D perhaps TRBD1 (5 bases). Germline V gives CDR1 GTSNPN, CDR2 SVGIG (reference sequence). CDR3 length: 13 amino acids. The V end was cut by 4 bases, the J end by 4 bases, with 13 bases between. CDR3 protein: CAWTGEALYGYTF. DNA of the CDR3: TGTGCCTGGACGGGGGAGGCCCTCTATGGCTACACCTTC.

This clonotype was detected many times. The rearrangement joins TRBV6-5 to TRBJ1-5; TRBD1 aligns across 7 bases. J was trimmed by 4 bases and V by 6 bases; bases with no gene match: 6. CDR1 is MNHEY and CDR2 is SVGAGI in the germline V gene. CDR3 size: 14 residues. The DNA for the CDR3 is TGTGCCAGCAGAAACAGGGGCGAAAATCAGCCCCAGCATTTT. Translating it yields CASRNRGENQPQHF.

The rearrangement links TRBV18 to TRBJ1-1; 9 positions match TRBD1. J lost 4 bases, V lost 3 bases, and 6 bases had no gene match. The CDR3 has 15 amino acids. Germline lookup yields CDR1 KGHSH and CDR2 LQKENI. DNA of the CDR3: TGTGCCAGCTCACCCGACCGGGACAGGGCCACTGAAGCTTTCTTT. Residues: CASSPDRDRATEAFF.

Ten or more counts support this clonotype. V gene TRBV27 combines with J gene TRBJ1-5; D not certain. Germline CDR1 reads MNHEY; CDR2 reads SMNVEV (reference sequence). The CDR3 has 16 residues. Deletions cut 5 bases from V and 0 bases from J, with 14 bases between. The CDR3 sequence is CASSPGSTYSNQPQHF. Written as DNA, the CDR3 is TGTGCCAGCAGTCCTGGGTCAACCTATAGCAATCAGCCCCAGCATTTT.

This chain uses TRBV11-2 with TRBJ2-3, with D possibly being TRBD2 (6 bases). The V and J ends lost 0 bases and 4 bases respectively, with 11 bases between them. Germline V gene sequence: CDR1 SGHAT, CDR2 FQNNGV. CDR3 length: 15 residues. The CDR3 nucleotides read TGTGCCAGCAGCTTAGAGTCCGGCGGGGCAGATACGCAGTATTTT. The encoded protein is CASSLESGGADTQYF.

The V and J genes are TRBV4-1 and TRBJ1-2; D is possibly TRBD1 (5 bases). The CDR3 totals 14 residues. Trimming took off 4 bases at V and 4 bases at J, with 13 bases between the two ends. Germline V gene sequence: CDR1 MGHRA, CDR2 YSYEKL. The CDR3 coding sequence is TGCGCCAGCAGCCCACTAGAGACAGTCTATGGCTACACCTTC. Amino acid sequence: CASSPLETVYGYTF.

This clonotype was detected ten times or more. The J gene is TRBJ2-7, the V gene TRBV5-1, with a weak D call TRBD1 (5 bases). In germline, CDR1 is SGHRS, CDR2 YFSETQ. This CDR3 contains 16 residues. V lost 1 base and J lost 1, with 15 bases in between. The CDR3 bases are TGCGCCAGCAGCTTGAGTTACGGACACGTTTCCTACGAGCAGTACTTC. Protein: CASSLSYGHVSYEQYF.

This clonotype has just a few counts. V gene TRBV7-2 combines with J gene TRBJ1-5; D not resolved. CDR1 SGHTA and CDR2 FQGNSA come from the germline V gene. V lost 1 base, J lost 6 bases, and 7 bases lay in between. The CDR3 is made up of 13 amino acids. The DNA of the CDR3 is TGTGCCAGCAGCTTAGAGCCAGGTCAGCCCCAGCATTTT. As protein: CASSLEPGQPQHF.

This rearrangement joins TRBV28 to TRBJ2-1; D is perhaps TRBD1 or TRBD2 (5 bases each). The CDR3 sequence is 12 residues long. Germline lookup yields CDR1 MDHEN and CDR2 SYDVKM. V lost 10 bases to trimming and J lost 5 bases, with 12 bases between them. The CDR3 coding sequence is TGTGCCACCTTCCCGGGACACAATGAGCAGTTCTTC. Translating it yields CATFPGHNEQFF.

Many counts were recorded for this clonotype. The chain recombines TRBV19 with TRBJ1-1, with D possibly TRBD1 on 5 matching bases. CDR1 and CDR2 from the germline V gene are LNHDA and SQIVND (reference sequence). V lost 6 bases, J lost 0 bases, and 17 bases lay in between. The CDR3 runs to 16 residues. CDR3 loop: CASSQRHGALNTEAFF. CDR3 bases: TGTGCCAGTAGCCAAAGACACGGGGCCTTGAACACTGAAGCTTTCTTT.

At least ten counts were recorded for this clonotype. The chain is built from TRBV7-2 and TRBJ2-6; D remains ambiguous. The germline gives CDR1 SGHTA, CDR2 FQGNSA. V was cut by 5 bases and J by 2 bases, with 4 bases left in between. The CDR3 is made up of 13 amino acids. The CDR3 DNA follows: TGTGCCAGCAGCATCCCTGGGGCCAACGTCCTGACTTTC. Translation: CASSIPGANVLTF.

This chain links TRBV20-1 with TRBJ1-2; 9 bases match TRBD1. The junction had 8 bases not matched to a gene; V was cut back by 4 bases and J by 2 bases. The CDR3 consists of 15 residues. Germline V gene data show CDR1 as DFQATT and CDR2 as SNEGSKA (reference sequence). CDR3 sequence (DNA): TGCAGTGCTACCGGACCAGGACAGGGGAACTATGGCTACACCTTC. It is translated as CSATGPGQGNYGYTF.

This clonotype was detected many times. The CDR3 reads CASSPLGFMDTEAFF. CDR3 nucleotide sequence: TGTGCCAGCAGTCCGCTCGGGTTTATGGACACTGAAGCTTTCTTT. The rearrangement joins TRBV12-3 or TRBV12-4 to TRBJ1-1; D ambiguous. V was trimmed by 5 bases and J by 3 bases, leaving 16 bases between them. The CDR3 has 15 amino acids.

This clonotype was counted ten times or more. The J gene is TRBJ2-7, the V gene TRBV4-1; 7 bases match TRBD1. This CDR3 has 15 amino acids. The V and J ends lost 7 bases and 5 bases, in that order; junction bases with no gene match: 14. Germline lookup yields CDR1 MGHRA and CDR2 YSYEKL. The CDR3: CASTSTGDRAHEQYF. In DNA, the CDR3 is TGCGCCAGCACCTCAACCGGCGACAGGGCCCACGAGCAGTACTTC.

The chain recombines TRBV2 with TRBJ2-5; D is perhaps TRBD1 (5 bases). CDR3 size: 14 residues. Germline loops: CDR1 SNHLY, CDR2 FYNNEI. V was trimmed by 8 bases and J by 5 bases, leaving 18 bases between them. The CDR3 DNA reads TGTGCCAGCGGGGCGAGCAATCGCGCGGAGACCCAGTACTTC. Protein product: CASGASNRAETQYF.

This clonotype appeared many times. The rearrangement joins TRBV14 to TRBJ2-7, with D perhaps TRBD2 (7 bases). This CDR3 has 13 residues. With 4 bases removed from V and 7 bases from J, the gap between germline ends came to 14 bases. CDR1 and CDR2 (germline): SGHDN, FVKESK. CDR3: CASSRDYQGEQYF. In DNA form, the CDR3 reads TGTGCCAGCAGCCGGGACTATCAGGGGGAGCAGTACTTC.

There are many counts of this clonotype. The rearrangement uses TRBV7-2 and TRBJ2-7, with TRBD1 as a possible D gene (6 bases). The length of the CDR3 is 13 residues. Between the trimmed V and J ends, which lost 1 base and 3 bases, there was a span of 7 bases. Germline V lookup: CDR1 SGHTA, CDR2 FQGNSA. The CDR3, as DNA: TGTGCCAGCAGCTTAGAGGGGGACTACGAGCAGTACTTC. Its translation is CASSLEGDYEQYF.

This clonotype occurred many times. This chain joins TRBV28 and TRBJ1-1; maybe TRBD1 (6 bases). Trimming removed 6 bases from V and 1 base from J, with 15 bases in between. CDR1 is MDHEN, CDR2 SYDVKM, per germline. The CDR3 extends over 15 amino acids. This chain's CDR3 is CASSEGGLKNTEAFF. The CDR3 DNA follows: TGTGCCAGCAGCGAGGGGGGGCTGAAGAACACTGAAGCTTTCTTT.

The CDR3 DNA reads TGTGCCAGCACTCAAGGGCTTAGTAATCAGCCCCAGCATTTT. This sequence encodes CASTQGLSNQPQHF. V and J are TRBV6-1 and TRBJ1-5; D is undetermined. This CDR3 has 14 amino acids. Trimming left V 7 bases short and J 4 bases short, with 14 bases between. Germline loops: CDR1 MNHNS, CDR2 SASEGT.

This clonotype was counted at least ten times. Here the CDR3 reads CASRGTGEYEQYF. For the CDR3, the DNA is TGTGCCAGTAGGGGGACAGGCGAGTACGAGCAGTACTTC. V and J are TRBV19 and TRBJ2-7; 8 bases align to TRBD1. J gave up 4 bases and V 6 bases, and 5 bases lay outside the gene matches. CDR1 and CDR2 (germline): LNHDA, SQIVND (reference sequence). The CDR3 totals 13 residues.

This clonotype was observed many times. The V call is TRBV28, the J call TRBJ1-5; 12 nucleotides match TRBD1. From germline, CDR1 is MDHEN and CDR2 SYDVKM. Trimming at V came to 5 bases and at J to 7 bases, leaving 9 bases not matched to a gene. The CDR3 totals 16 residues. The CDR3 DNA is TGTGCCAGCAGTCCCCCGGGACAGGGGGCTGAGCAGCCCCAGCATTTT. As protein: CASSPPGQGAEQPQHF.

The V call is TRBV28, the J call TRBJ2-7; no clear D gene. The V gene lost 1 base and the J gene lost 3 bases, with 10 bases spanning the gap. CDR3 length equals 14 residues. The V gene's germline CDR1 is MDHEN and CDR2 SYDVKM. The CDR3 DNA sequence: TGTGCCAGCAGTTTATCCCCTCGGCTCTACGAGCAGTACTTC. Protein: CASSLSPRLYEQYF.

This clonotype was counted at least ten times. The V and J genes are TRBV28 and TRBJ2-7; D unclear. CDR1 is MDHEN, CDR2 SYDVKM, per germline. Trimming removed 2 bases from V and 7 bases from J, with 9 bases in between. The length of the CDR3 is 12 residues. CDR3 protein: CASSLVRREQYF. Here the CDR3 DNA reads TGTGCCAGCAGTTTAGTACGTCGGGAGCAGTACTTC.

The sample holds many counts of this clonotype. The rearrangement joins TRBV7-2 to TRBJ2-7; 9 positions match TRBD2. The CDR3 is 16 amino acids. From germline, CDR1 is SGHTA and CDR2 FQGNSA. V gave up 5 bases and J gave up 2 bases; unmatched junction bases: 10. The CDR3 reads CASSPRRVAGAYEQYF. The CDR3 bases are TGTGCCAGCAGCCCTAGGCGGGTAGCGGGAGCCTACGAGCAGTACTTC.

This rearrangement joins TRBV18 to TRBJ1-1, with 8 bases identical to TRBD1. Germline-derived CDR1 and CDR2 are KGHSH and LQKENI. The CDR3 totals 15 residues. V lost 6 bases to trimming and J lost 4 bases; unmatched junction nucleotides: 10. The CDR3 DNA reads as TGTGCCAGCTCCCCGGGACAGGCCCCCCTCACTGAAGCTTTCTTT. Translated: CASSPGQAPLTEAFF.

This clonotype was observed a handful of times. CDR3 bases: TGTGCCAGCAGCCACGGGGGGAACTATGGCTACACCTTC. This codes for CASSHGGNYGYTF. The genes are TRBV3-1 and TRBJ1-2, with D maybe TRBD1 (5 bases). The germline V and J ends were trimmed by 3 bases and 2 bases, with 7 bases remaining between them. Germline CDR1 is LGHDT and CDR2 is YNNKEL (reference sequence). CDR3 length: 13 residues.

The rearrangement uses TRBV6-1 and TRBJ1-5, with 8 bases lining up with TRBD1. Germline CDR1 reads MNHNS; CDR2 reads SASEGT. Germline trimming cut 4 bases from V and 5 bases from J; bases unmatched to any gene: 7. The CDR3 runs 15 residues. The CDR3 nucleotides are TGTGCCAGCAGTGTTGTCGGACAGGGCCATCAGCCCCAGCATTTT. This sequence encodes CASSVVGQGHQPQHF.

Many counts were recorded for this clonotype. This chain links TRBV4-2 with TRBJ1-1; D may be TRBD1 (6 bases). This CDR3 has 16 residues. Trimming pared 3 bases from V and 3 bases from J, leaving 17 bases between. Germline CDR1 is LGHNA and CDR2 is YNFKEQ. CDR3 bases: TGTGCCAGCAGCCAGGAAGGGTCAGGGGAGGACACTGAAGCTTTCTTT. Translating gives CASSQEGSGEDTEAFF.

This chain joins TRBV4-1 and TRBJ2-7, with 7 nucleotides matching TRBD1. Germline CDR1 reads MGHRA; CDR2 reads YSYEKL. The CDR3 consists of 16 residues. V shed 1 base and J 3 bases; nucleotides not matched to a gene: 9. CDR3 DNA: TGCGCCAGCAGCCAAGGTCTAAAGGGGGCTGTCTACGAGCAGTACTTC. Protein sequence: CASSQGLKGAVYEQYF.

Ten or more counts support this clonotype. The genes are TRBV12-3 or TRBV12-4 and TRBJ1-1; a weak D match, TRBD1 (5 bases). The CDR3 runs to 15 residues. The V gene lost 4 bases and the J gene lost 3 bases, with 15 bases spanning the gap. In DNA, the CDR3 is TGTGCCAGCAGTTGGCCCGACGTGGGGCACACTGAAGCTTTCTTT. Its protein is CASSWPDVGHTEAFF.

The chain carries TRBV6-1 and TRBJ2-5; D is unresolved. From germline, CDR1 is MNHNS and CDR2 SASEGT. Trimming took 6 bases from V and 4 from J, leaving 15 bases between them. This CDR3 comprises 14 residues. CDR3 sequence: CASRPLSGGETQYF. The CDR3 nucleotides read TGTGCCAGCAGACCCCTTAGTGGCGGAGAGACCCAGTACTTC.

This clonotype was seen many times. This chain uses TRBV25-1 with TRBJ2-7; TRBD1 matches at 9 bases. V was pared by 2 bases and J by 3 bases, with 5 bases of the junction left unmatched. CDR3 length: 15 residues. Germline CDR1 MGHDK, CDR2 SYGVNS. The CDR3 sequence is CASSESGTGSYEQYF. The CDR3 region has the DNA TGTGCCAGCAGTGAAAGCGGGACAGGGAGCTACGAGCAGTACTTC.